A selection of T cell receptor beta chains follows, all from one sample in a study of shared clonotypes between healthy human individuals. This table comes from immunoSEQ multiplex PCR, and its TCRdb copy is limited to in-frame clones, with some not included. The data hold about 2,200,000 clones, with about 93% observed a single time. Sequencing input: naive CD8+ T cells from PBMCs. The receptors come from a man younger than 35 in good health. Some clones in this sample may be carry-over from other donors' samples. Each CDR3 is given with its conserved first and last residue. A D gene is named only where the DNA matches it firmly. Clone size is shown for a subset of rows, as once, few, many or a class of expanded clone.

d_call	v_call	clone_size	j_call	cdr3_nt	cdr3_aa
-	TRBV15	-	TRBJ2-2	TGTGCCACCAGCAGAACCTCGCTGGAGGAGCTGTTTTTT	CATSRTSLEELFF
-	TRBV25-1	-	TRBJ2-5	TGTGCCAGCAGTGAATTGGAAGAGGAACGGTTTGGGGCCCAGTACTTC	CASSELEEERFGAQYF
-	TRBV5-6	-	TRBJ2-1	TGTGCCAGCAGCTTGCGGGTCCGCCTCCAGGGAGATGAGCAGTTCTTC	CASSLRVRLQGDEQFF
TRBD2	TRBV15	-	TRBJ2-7	TGTGCCACCAGCAGAACGGGACTATATTCCTACGAGCAGTACTTC	CATSRTGLYSYEQYF
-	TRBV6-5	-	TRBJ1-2	TGTGCCAGCAGTTACTCAGGGGAGGGCTACACCTTC	CASSYSGEGYTF
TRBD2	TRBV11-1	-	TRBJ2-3	TGTGCCAGCAGCCCCGGGAGGTTAACAGATACGCAGTATTTT	CASSPGRLTDTQYF
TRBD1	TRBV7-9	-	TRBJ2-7	TGTGCCAGCAGCTTAGACAGGGGCGACGAGCAGTACTTC	CASSLDRGDEQYF
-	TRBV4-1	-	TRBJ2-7	TGCGCCAGCAGCACCTCTATCGGCCCTGGGGTCGAGCAGTACTTC	CASSTSIGPGVEQYF
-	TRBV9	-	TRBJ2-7	TGTGCCAGCAGCGTAGGTGTGGACTCCGCATACTACGAGCAGTACTTC	CASSVGVDSAYYEQYF
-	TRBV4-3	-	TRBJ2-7	TGCGCCAGCAGCCAAGCGGCCAGGATGTCCCCCTACGAGCAGTACTTC	CASSQAARMSPYEQYF
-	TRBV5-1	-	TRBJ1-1	TGCGCCAGCCAGGGAACGAGGACTGAAGCTTTCTTT	CASQGTRTEAFF
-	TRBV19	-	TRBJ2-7	TGTGCCAGTAGGCCAACCGGTGGGACTTCGTACTACGAGCAGTACTTC	CASRPTGGTSYYEQYF
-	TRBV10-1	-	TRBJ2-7	TGCGCCAGCAGTGAGTCCGGGCCCTACGAGCAGTACTTC	CASSESGPYEQYF
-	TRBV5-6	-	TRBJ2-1	TGTGCCAGCACCCACGGGACTCCGGAGGGCGTTGAGCAGTTCTTC	CASTHGTPEGVEQFF
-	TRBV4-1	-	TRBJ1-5	TGCGCCAGCAGCCAAGTTCTTGGGGCTCAGCCCCAGCATTTT	CASSQVLGAQPQHF
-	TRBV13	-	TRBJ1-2	TGTGCCAGCAGCTTAGGGAAGGGAGGGTATGGCTACACCTTC	CASSLGKGGYGYTF
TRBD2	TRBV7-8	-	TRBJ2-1	TGTGCCAGCAGCTCGACGATCAGACTAGCGGGAGGTATCGATGAGCAGTTCTTC	CASSSTIRLAGGIDEQFF
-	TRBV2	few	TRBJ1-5	TGTGCCAGCAGTGAAAGCAGGGGCAGCAATCAGCCCCAGCATTTT	CASSESRGSNQPQHF